Here is one T cell receptor (beta chain) with its context. The sample belongs to a study of blood T cell repertoires in COVID-19. About the study: Some COVID-19 samples were acute and others convalescent; all came from the United States, Italy and Spain.

Per the original methods: Quantification of nucleated cells was approximated via reference gene primer amplification. Repertoires were generated with immunoSEQ multiplex PCR, while TCRdb's copy carries only in-frame clones and drops some. The D gene and trimming were derived from the DNA, and the V and J assignments and clone size from that table. This table holds about 50,000 clones, more than 65% found once. The sample was peripheral blood. The TCR was taken from a human donor in a cohort sampled during active COVID-19.

The CDR3 DNA follows: TGTGCCAGCAGCCAACCGGACAGGGATACCTACGAGCAGTACTTC. Protein sequence: CASSQPDRDTYEQYF. J is TRBJ2-7 and V is TRBV4-2, with TRBD1 matching 8 bases. The germline gives CDR1 LGHNA, CDR2 YNFKEQ. Trimming removed 2 bases from V and 2 bases from J; junction bases left unmatched: 5. This CDR3 has 15 amino acids.